The following is a T cell receptor beta chain sequence with its context. The CDR3 contains 13 residues. Germline V gene lookup returns CDR1 SGHRS and CDR2 YFSETQ. Trimming stripped 4 bases from V and 9 bases from J, with 14 bases between. Time point denoted: pretreatment peripheral blood. Sequenced by immunoSEQ multiplex PCR; TCRdb stores in-frame clones only, minus some. The sample consists of approximately 86,000 clones, around 81% of them appearing once. These data come from a study of PD-L1 blockade in urothelial cancer. Whole-study context: Typically, measured as a median, blood samples had over 120,000 T cells.

This sequence was found in a man aged 35 to 55 with urothelial cancer. The specimen comprised PBMCs, sampled around atezolizumab (anti-PD-L1) treatment. The chain has TRBV5-1 and TRBJ2-1; the D gene is possibly TRBD2 (5 bases). The CDR3 sequence: CASSRTVEGEQFF. The CDR3 DNA follows: TGCGCCAGCAGCAGGACGGTTGAGGGTGAGCAGTTCTTC. Using reference TRBV5-1 and TRBJ2-1 for the parts outside the CDR3, the full variable domain is KAGVTQTPRYLIKTRGQQVTLSCSPISGHRSVSWYQQTPGQGLQFLFEYFSETQRNKGNFPGRFSGRQFSNSRSEMNVSTLELGDSALYLCASSRTVEGEQFFGPGTRLTVL.